Following are 11 T cell receptor beta chains from one sample sequenced in a study of vaccination and CD4 T cells after COVID-19. An Oncomine TCR Beta short-read assay was used to sequence the DNA from cultured CD4+ T cells. Cultured CD4+ T cells were the source of extracted genomic DNA. TCRdb itself ran the PCR reads through MiXCR, one entry per CDR3 protein. Of approximately 9,600 distinct CDR3 sequences listed, approximately 45% are singletons. Treatment meaning: approximately nine-day PBMC culture with coronavirus spike peptide pools or control peptides (ViraFEST assay). CD4+ T-cell collection from the unexposed donor predated the COVID-19 pandemic (2011-2018). Their specific antigens are unknown. Input material: CD4+ T cells from blood, cultured in vitro. Receptors were obtained from a human donor in good health.

The V call is TRBV7-3, the J call TRBJ2-1, with 8 nucleotides matching TRBD1. This CDR3 region has 15 residues. The J segment lost 4 bases and the V segment lost 4 bases, leaving 6 bases of the junction unmatched. Looked up from germline, CDR1 is SGHTA and CDR2 is FQGTGA. CDR3 coding DNA: TGTGCCAGCAGCTCCGGGACAGGACCTTACAATGAGCAGTTCTTC. The encoded protein is CASSSGTGPYNEQFF.

V and J are TRBV28 and TRBJ1-2, with TRBD1 as a possible D gene (5 bases). From germline, CDR1 is MDHEN and CDR2 SYDVKM. V lost 7 bases, J lost 8 bases, and 17 bases lay in between. There are 13 residues in the CDR3. The CDR3 region has the DNA TGTGCCAGCACCCTCGGGACCATGACAGGCTACACCTTC. As protein: CASTLGTMTGYTF.

The V gene is TRBV20-1, the J gene TRBJ2-2, with TRBD1 as a possible D gene (5 bases). Looked up from germline, CDR1 is DFQATT and CDR2 is SNEGSKA (reference sequence). This CDR3 has 14 residues. The germline V and J ends were trimmed by 6 bases and 5 bases, with 16 bases remaining between them. The CDR3 spells CSAEHGHGTGELFF. In DNA, the CDR3 is TGCAGTGCGGAGCACGGACATGGGACCGGGGAGCTGTTTTTT.

This clonotype has only a few counts. The chain joins TRBV9 to TRBJ1-1, with TRBD1 identical over 7 bases. The CDR3 has 15 residues. V shed 4 bases and J 0 bases; nucleotides not matched to a gene: 6. Germline V lookup: CDR1 SGDLS, CDR2 YYNGEE. In DNA form, the CDR3 reads TGTGCCAGCAGCCCCCGACAGGGAATGAACACTGAAGCTTTCTTT. As protein: CASSPRQGMNTEAFF.

This clonotype was seen a single time. The chain links TRBV28 to TRBJ2-7; TRBD2 aligns across 7 bases. CDR3 length equals 17 residues. The germline V gene has CDR1 MDHEN and CDR2 SYDVKM. With V trimmed by 4 bases and J by 1 base, 13 bases remained unmatched. The CDR3 loop reads CASSSPSETGGSYEQYF. In DNA form, the CDR3 reads TGTGCCAGCAGTTCGCCATCCGAGACGGGGGGATCCTACGAGCAGTACTTC.

This clonotype was counted a few times. This chain uses TRBV7-2 with TRBJ1-3; the D gene is possibly TRBD1 (6 bases). Germline V gene data show CDR1 as SGHTA and CDR2 as FQGNSA. The ends were cut back, 0 bases at V and 3 bases at J, with 12 bases in the middle. The CDR3 runs to 16 residues. For the CDR3, the DNA is TGTGCCAGCAGCTTAGCGCCCAGGGGTAGTGGAAACACCATATATTTT. Its protein product is CASSLAPRGSGNTIYF.

The chain joins TRBV7-2 to TRBJ1-1; 7 bases are shared with TRBD1. V dropped 2 bases and J dropped 2; count of bases not matched to a gene: 8. CDR3 size: 16 residues. Looked up from germline, CDR1 is SGHTA and CDR2 is FQGNSA. CDR3 sequence reads: CASSLSPGTANTEAFF. The DNA for the CDR3 is TGTGCCAGCAGCTTATCTCCGGGGACAGCAAACACTGAAGCTTTCTTT.

This clonotype occurred a few times. This rearrangement joins TRBV28 to TRBJ1-2, with D unclear. Deletions cut 2 bases from V and 5 bases from J, with 6 bases between. Germline V gene data show CDR1 as MDHEN and CDR2 as SYDVKM. The CDR3 spans 12 residues. CDR3 sequence reads: CASSLRLYGYTF. The CDR3 nucleotides read TGTGCCAGCAGTTTACGGCTATATGGCTACACCTTC.

The chain employs TRBV6-2 or TRBV6-3 and TRBJ1-5, with TRBD1 matching 9 bases. The CDR3 totals 19 residues. The germline V gene encodes CDR1 MNHEY and CDR2 SVGEGT. J was trimmed by 1 base and V by 4 bases; bases with no gene match: 14. The CDR3, as DNA: TGTGCCAGCAGTTCCCATTTGGCGGGACAGGGCTGGAGCAATCAGCCCCAGCATTTT. Residues: CASSSHLAGQGWSNQPQHF.

By its share, this clonotype is medium-sized. This chain's CDR3 is CASSRTGGNQPQHF. For the CDR3, the DNA is TGTGCCAGCAGTAGAACAGGGGGCAATCAGCCCCAGCATTTT. This chain uses TRBV12-3 or TRBV12-4 with TRBJ1-5; 7 nucleotides match TRBD1. V lost 5 bases to trimming and J lost 2 bases; unmatched junction nucleotides: 3. The CDR3 spans 14 residues.

The V gene is TRBV4-3, the J gene TRBJ2-7; the match to TRBD1 covers 8 bases. Germline V gives CDR1 LGHNA, CDR2 YSLEER. The CDR3 is made up of 15 amino acids. V was clipped by 6 bases and J by 0 bases; unmatched bases: 7. The CDR3 protein is CASSRDRRYSYEQYF. CDR3 nucleotides: TGCGCCAGCAGTCGGGACAGGAGATACTCCTACGAGCAGTACTTC.